The present T cell receptor beta chain was sequenced within a study of blood T cell repertoires in COVID-19 (dated by TCRdb to the early 2020s). Regarding the complete study: The collaborator samples originated in the United States, Italy and Spain and spanned the acute and convalescent phases of COVID-19. Samples were obtained from the ongoing ImmuneRACE study (first 160 participants) and from over a thousand subjects provided by 6 global collaborators. Nearly every sample came with metadata listing a de-identified subject ID, COVID-19 status, age in years and sex. Where HLA class I and class II types were available, the types were taken from metadata supplied by the sample provider, not from assay-based typing. The dataset comprised deeply sampled blood TCRbeta repertoires from subjects exposed to, actively infected with, or recovered from COVID-19. The prospective study material was composed of cDNA or gDNA derived from T cells, B-cell-depleted T cells, or PBMCs. A freely available public database, intended as a resource for researchers studying the immune response to SARS-CoV-2, is where the repertoires were released.

The immunoSEQ Assay, a bias-controlled multiplex PCR, was used to amplify TCRbeta CDR3 regions from genomic DNA. The study's processing was this. The number of nucleated cells in each sample was estimated by amplification of reference gene primers within the assay. To quantify the absolute abundance of each unique TCRbeta CDR3 rearrangement, sequence reads were collapsed and filtered. For each sample, productive Simpson clonality was calculated by taking the square root of Simpson's diversity index across productive rearrangements. TCRdb took this table from immuneACCESS and kept in-frame rearrangements with V and J called. Such tables lack part of the clones; where checked against another copy, unresolved V genes explain under half of the gap, and the rest is unexplained. That table supplies the V and J calls and clone size; D and trimming were determined from the DNA. Across this sample there are roughly 500,000 clones, with approximately 90% seen only once. Clones ranked in the top ten supply 8% to 9.5% of the sample.

As regards this clone: Its target antigen remains unknown. Base qualities are not at hand, and no much larger clone is one base apart. Distinct nucleotide sequences in the sample also encode this CDR3.

Enrolling through a virtual design, the prospective study's participants ranged in age from roughly 18 to 89 years and lived across around 25 United States geographic areas. To assign participants to cohorts, the prospective study relied on clinical history that participants themselves reported in a screening survey and a study questionnaire. For ImmuneRACE Cohort 3, a participant was defined as recovered based on two consecutive negative NP/OP PCR tests, clearance by a healthcare professional, or resolution of symptoms. Mobile phlebotomists in the prospective study collected whole blood, serum and a nasopharyngeal or oropharyngeal swab from every participant. Additional blood draws and questionnaires over an approximately 2-month period could optionally be provided by prospective study participants. Prospective study blood samples were shipped either frozen or at room temperature before DNA extraction.

The germline V gene sets CDR1 to SGDLS and CDR2 to YYNGEE. Trimming accounts for 2 bases at V and 6 bases at J, while the number of junction bases matched to no gene is 7. The CDR3 covers 15 residues, taking in both the cysteine and the phenylalanine. Only the CDR3 portion is preserved as DNA: 45 bases, with reading frame beginning at the first base. What the study reported, not specific to this receptor: How much clinical and demographic metadata was included differed by source and by participant, and the metadata was provided uncurated.

Sequencing was performed on PBMCs or T cells enriched from blood (not recorded which). The sequence links TRBV9 to TRBJ1-5; 8 nucleotides in the junction match TRBD1. The sequence came from a woman aged 60 to 75 who had recovered from COVID-19. The CDR3 corresponds to CASSVGQGAGQPQHF. The DNA sequence is TGTGCCAGCAGCGTGGGGCAGGGGGCGGGTCAGCCCCAGCATTTT.